The subject of this entry is one T cell receptor (beta chain). This sample stems from a study of control samples from healthy donors and cancer patients. The CDR3 is 13 residues long. The germline gives CDR1 MRHNA, CDR2 SNTAGT. V was clipped by 5 bases and J by 1 base, with 8 bases between them. Assay used: immunoSEQ multiplex PCR; TCRdb lists only in-frame clones, some missing. The table has some 150,000 clones, just under 95% seen once; the top ten hold 4.1%. The rearrangement joins TRBV6-4 to TRBJ1-1; D gene ambiguous. Sequenced: blood. The source is a woman aged 60-75 years in good health. CDR3 in amino acids: CASSPTENTEAFF. The CDR3 DNA is TGTGCCAGCAGTCCGACGGAGAACACTGAAGCTTTCTTT.